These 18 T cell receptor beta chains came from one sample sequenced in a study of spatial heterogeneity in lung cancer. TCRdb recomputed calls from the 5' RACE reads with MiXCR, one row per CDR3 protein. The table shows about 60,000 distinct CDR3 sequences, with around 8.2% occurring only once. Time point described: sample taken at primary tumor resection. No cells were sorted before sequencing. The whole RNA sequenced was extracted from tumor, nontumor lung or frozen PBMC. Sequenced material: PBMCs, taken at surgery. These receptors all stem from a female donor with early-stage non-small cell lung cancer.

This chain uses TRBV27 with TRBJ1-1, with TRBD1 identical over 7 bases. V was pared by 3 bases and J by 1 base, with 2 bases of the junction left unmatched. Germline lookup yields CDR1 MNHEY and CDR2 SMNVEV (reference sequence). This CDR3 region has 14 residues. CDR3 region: CASSLRDRNTEAFF. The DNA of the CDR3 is TGTGCCAGCAGTTTGAGGGACAGGAACACTGAAGCTTTCTTT.

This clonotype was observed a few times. CDR3 DNA: TGTGCCAGCAGCTCACGACAAGGGCTGGGAAATTCACCCCTCCACTTT. Its protein product is CASSSRQGLGNSPLHF. The chain employs TRBV5-6 and TRBJ1-6; no definite D call. The CDR3 sequence is 16 residues long. Germline lookup yields CDR1 SGHDT and CDR2 YYEEEE. Trimming pared 3 bases from V and 7 bases from J, leaving 17 bases between.

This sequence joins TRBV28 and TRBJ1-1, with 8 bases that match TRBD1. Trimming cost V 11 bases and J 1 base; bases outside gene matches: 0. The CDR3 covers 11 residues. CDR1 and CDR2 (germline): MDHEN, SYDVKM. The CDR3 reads CAGQGNTEAFF. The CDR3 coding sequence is TGTGCCGGACAGGGGAACACTGAAGCTTTCTTT.

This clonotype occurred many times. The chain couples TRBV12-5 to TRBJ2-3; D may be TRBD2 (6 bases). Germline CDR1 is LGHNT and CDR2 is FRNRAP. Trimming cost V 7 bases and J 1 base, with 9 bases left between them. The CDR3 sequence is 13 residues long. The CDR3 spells CASAASGTDTQYF. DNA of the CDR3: TGTGCTAGTGCGGCTAGCGGCACAGATACGCAGTATTTT. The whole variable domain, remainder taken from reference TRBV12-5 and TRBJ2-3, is DARVTQTPRHKVTEMGQEVTMRCQPILGHNTVFWYRQTMMQGLELLAYFRNRAPLDDSGMPKDRFSAEMPDATLATLKIQPSEPRDSAVYFCASAASGTDTQYFGPGTRLTVL.

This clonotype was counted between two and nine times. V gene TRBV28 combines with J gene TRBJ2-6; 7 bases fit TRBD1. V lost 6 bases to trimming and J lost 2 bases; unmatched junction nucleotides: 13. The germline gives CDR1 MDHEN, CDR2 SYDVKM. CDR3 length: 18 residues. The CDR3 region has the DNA TGTGCCAGCAGGGCGAGTTGGGGGACAGAGGCTGGGGCCAACGTCCTGACTTTC. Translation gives CASRASWGTEAGANVLTF.

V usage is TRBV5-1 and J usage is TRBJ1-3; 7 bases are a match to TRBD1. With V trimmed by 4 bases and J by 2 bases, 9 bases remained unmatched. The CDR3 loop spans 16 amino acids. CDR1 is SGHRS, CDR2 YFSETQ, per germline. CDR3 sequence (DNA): TGCGCCAGCAGCCCCCGGGACAGTTCTACTGGAAACACCATATATTTT. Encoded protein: CASSPRDSSTGNTIYF.

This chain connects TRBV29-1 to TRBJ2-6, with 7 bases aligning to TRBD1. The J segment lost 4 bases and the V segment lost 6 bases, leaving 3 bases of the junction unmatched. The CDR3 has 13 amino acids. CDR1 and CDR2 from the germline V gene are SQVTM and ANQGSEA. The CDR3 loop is CSVQGSGANVLTF. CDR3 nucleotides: TGCAGCGTACAGGGGTCCGGGGCCAACGTCCTGACTTTC. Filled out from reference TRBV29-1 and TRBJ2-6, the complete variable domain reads SAVISQKPSRDICQRGTSLTIQCQVDSQVTMMFWYRQQPGQSLTLIATANQGSEATYESGFVIDKFPISRPNLTFSTLTVSNMSPEDSSIYLCSVQGSGANVLTFGAGSRLTVL.

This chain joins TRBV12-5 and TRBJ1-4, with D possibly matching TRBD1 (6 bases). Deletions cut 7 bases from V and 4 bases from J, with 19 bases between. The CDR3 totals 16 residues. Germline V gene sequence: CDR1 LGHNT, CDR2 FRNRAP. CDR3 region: CASAPGGAGINEKLFF. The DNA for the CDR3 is TGTGCTAGTGCCCCGGGGGGGGCCGGCATTAATGAAAAACTGTTTTTT.

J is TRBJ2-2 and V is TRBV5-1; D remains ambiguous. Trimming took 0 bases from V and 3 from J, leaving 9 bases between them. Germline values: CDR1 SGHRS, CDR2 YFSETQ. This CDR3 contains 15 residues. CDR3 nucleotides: TGCGCCAGCAGCTTGGCTCCGACGGACACCGGGGAGCTGTTTTTT. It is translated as CASSLAPTDTGELFF. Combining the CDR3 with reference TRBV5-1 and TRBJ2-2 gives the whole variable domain KAGVTQTPRYLIKTRGQQVTLSCSPISGHRSVSWYQQTPGQGLQFLFEYFSETQRNKGNFPGRFSGRQFSNSRSEMNVSTLELGDSALYLCASSLAPTDTGELFFGEGSRLTVL.

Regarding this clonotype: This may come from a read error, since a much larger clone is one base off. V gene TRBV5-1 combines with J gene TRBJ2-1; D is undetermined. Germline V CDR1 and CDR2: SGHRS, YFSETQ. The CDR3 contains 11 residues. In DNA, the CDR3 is TGCGCCAGCAGCTTCGACAATGAGCTGTTCTTC. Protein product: CASSFDNELFF.

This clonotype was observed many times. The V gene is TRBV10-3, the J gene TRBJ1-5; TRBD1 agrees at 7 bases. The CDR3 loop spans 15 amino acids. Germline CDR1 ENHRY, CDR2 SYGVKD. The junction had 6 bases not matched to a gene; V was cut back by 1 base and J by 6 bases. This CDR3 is CAISEWQGGGQPQHF. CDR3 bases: TGTGCCATCAGTGAGTGGCAGGGGGGCGGTCAGCCCCAGCATTTT.

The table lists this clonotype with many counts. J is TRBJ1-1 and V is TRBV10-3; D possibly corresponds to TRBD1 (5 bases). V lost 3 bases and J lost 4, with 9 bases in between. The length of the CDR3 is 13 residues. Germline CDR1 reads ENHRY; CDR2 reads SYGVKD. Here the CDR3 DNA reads TGTGCCATCAGTGAACAGGCCCGCACTGAAGCTTTCTTT. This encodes CAISEQARTEAFF.

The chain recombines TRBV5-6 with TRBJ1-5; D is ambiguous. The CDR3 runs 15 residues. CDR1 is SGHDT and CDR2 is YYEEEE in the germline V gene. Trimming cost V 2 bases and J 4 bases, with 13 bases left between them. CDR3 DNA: TGTGCCAGCAGCTTAGGGCAGCGGATAAATCAGCCCCAGCATTTT. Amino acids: CASSLGQRINQPQHF.

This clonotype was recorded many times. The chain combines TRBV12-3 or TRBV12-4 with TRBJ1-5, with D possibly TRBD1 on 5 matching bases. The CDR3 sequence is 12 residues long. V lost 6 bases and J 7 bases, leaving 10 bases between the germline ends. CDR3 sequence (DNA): TGTGCCAGCAGCGGGGACCGACAGCCCCAGCATTTT. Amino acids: CASSGDRQPQHF.

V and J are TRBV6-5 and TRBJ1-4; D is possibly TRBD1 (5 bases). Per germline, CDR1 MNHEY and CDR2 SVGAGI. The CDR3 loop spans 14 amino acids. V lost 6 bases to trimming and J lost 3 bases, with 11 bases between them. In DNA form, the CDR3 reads TGTGCCAGCAGCCCCGCGGGGGCTAATGAAAAACTGTTTTTT. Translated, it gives CASSPAGANEKLFF.

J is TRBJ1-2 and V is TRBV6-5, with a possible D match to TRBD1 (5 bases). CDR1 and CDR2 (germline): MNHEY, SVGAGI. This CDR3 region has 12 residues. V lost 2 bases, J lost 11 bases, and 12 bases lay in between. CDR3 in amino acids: CASSYTDGQYTF. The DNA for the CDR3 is TGTGCCAGCAGTTACACGGACGGACAATACACCTTC.

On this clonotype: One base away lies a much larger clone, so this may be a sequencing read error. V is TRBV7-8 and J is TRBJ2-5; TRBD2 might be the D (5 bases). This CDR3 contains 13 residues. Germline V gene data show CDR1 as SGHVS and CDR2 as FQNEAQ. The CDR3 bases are TGTGCCAGCAGCTTCGGCGGGCAAGAGACCCGGTACTTC. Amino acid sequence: CASSFGGQETRYF.

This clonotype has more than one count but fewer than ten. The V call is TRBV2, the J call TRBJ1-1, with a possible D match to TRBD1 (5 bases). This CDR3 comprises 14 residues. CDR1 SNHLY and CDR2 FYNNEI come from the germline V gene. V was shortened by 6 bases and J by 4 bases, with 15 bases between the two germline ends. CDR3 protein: CASSPFGQGTEAFF. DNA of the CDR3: TGTGCCAGCAGCCCCTTCGGTCAGGGCACTGAAGCTTTCTTT.